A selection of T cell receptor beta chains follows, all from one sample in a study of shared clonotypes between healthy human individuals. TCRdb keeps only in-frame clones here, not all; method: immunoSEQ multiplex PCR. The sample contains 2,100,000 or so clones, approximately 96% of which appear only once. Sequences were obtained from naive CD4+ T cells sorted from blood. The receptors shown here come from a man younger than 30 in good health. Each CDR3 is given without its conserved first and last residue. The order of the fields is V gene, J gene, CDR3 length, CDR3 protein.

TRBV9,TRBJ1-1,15,ASSPRRGSGFDTEAF
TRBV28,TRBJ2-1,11,ASSPPPGNEQF
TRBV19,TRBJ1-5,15,ASSTGREQASNQPQH
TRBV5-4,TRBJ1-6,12,ASSLDRSNSPLH
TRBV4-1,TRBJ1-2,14,ASSQAETGTRGGYT
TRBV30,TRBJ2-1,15,AWRVRRAIGGHNEQF
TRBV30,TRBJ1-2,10,AWNEGVSGYT
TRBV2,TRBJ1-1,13,ASNLLAGSNTEAF
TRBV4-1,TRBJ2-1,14,ASSLPGLAENNEQF
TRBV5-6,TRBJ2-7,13,ASSQTGGATYEQY
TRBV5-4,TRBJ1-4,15,ASSRDRAGGTNEKLF
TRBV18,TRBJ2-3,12,ASPTSGSTDTQY
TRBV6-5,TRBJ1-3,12,ASGKTGTGNTIY
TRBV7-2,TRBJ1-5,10,ASSFERGPQH
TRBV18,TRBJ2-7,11,ASSPPGVSEQY
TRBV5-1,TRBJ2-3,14,ASSLGASASTDTQY
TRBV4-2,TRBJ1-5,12,ASSPRTDNQPQH
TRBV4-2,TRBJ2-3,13,ASSLGGEGTDTQY
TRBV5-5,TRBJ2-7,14,ASSRRTGALADEQY
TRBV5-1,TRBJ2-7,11,ASSQDRGYEQY
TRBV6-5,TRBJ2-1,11,ASTPPGRYEQF
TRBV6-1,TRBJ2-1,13,ASSRVGTANNEQF
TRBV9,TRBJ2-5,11,ASSVSWQETQY
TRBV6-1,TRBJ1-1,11,ASTMSQAVEAF
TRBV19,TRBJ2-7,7,APHEGRY